Listed here is a single TCR beta chain. This receptor's antigen is unknown. The record has no base qualities; no much larger clone is one base away. Other DNA sequences from this sample encode an identical CDR3 as well. The record originates from a study of cytomegalovirus exposure and HLA in healthy donors (dated by TCRdb to about 2017). As for the study more broadly: An earlier analysis of about 560 of the donors reported 250 to 350 Gb of sequence data and 117 million unique TCR beta sequences obtained from 180 million or so T cells. Among around 400 genotyped donors of the cohort, an average of approximately 220,000 unique TCR beta nucleotide sequences was sequenced per donor, of which 15% to 20% were non-productive. HLA typing covered class I and class II loci at four-digit resolution. The study was designed to test whether signatures of past pathogen exposure could be identified by cataloging public T cell receptors. Four or five DR-DQ haplotypes were handled as single units for association and clustering because linkage in the cohort was strong. Rather than using new phenotypic data, the later analysis identified candidate immune exposures from TCR beta sequences and from how often those sequences occurred across donors. A later analysis re-analyzed previously published TCR beta repertoires from 550 to 700 donors and added high-resolution HLA genotyping to study TCR occurrence patterns. An early release covering more than 500 HLA-typed donors comprised around 300 gigabases of sequencing data and approximately 85 million unique TCR sequences. In a later genetic analysis, genome-wide SNP genotypes for about 55% of the roughly 700 donors were used, and that subset was treated as a discovery cohort. Along with the roughly 670-subject first cohort, a separate validation cohort of over a hundred different subjects was used. All discovery cohort repertoires had been generated on a single sequencing platform. The number of typed donors differed by locus: roughly 620-640 for A, B, C, DRB1 and DQB1; 522 for DQA1; 606 for DPA1; and some 450 for DPB1. An earlier analysis of 587 of the donors used high-throughput TCR beta sequencing to judge whether each TCR beta V gene segment behaved as functional or pseudogenic. To predict cytomegalovirus infection status, the study brought together high-throughput TCR immunosequencing, statistical association of individual TCRs with disease status, and machine learning. Alongside the repertoire data, information on donor age, sex, ethnicity and CMV serostatus was compiled. Among the roughly 400 genotyped donors, approximately 76% belonged to the genetic ancestry cluster associated with self-reported Caucasian donors. The study profiled the T cell repertoires of hundreds of subjects by immunosequencing and related them to cytomegalovirus serostatus. Study-wide findings and limitations: The authors suggested that the approach could potentially be extended to other disease states and immunological phenotypes. Compared with the roughly 720-donor mean, donors in an Asian-associated ancestry cluster had fewer N-insertions in productive TCRs, according to a later genetic analysis. Because the 87-base-pair reads could not distinguish some IMGT-functional V segments, including TRBV6-2 and TRBV6-3, those segments were excluded. Most CMV-associated TCR beta chains appeared to be HLA-restricted in a later analysis, and the HLA associations seemed to be driven largely by CMV exposure. According to a later analysis, TCR association rates differed among HLA loci, with DRB1 alleles showing the most associated TCRs and HLA-C alleles showing the fewest. In both the original and validation cohorts, the classifier was reported to diagnose cytomegalovirus status with high specificity and sensitivity. The cohort was sequenced for TCR beta chains only, and without alpha or paired-chain data the features that could be detected were limited. A total of about 150 TCR beta chains were listed by the study as associated with cytomegalovirus. Several of the top co-occurrence clusters appeared to be linked to parvovirus B19, influenza, CMV and Epstein-Barr virus, according to a later analysis. A few of the identified cytomegalovirus-associated TCR beta chains were confirmed in vitro to be specific for cytomegalovirus antigens. CMV serostatus was the only immune exposure information available for the cohort. A further reported finding was that TCR beta sequences accurately predicted the HLA-A and HLA-B alleles for most subjects in the first cohort. Specific HLA alleles were associated with 18,000 or so TCR beta sequences at a false discovery rate of 0.05 in a later analysis. Because some donors lacked HLA typing at each locus, the association tests relied only on the typed subset. Roughly uniform sequencing depth across donors was assumed in presence/absence analyses, although this assumption may not hold. When HLA alleles, especially DR and DQ, strongly co-occurred, attributing TCR associations to individual alleles was difficult. An earlier analysis of 587 of the donors showed that most TCR beta V segments appeared in productive rearrangements either about 90% or about 30% of the time, which broadly matched IMGT annotations. V-gene and J-gene trimming of TCR beta chains was associated with a missense DCLRE1C variant in a later genetic analysis, and the association was replicated in an independent cohort. Across donors, most TCR sequences were observed very rarely, whereas some public TCRs were present in many individuals. Correlated functional status among segregating V segments might be attributable to linkage disequilibrium, but an unknown experimental factor could not be ruled out. Because counts were too low, some 17 rarely observed V segments, including chromosome 9 orphons, were excluded from the earlier analysis of several hundred of the donors. A cluster of highly shared sequence variants was judged likely to represent a technical artifact of the sequencing pipeline. In a later analysis, HLA-associated TCR beta chains were found to be more clonally expanded and to have lower generation probabilities than equally common non-associated chains.

The cohort consisted of 600 to 750 healthy bone marrow donors. Cohort members were all nominally healthy when sampled, although unrecorded immune exposures were likely present. Of the 650 to 700 cohort members, approximately 300 had positive CMV serostatus and 350 to 450 had negative CMV serostatus, and CMV serostatus was not recorded for the donor. A peripheral blood sample was collected from each donor, and TCR beta sequencing was performed on peripheral blood mononuclear cells. The Qiagen DNeasy Blood Extraction Kit was used to extract genomic DNA from the blood cell samples. V sheds 7 bases and J sheds 7 bases, leaving 17 bases between their ends. The CDR3 runs 15 residues from the cysteine to the phenylalanine. Only CDR3 DNA is held: 45 bases, read in frame from base 1. The germline V gene sets CDR1 to SGHTA and CDR2 to FQGNSA. The method was the immunoSEQ multiplex PCR assay. For the multiplex PCR, a mixture combining 60 forward primers for TCR Vbeta segments and 13 reverse primers for TCR Jbeta segments was used. The CDR3 region of rearranged TCR beta genes was amplified from genomic DNA with a multiplex PCR assay. On the Illumina HiSeq System, the amplified TCR beta libraries were sequenced as 87-base-pair reads. The original methods were these. Across the 700 or so repertoires, a later analysis counted approximately 75 million unique TCR beta chains, roughly 11 million of which were shared by at least two donors. Raw reads were error-corrected and collapsed into unique sequences by a nearest-neighbor algorithm in which closely related sequences were merged to remove PCR and sequencing errors. Alignment of CDR3 sequences to IMGT reference sequences was used to assign V, D and J gene segments. For a sequence to be retained, a match of at least six nucleotides to both a V gene segment and a J gene segment was required. Rearrangements were called productive when the CDR3 lacked stop codons and stayed in frame with V and J; all others were non-productive. Following IMGT convention, CDR3 was defined as the stretch from the second conserved V-encoded cysteine up to the conserved J-encoded phenylalanine. In an earlier analysis of around 540 of the donors, sequences lacking an unambiguous match to a single V gene segment were excluded. In an earlier analysis of approximately 610 of the donors, V segments were called functional above 56.7% productive rearrangements and were called segregating when the between-donor standard deviation exceeded 5%. A statistical classification framework was built to diagnose cytomegalovirus status from the catalog of TCR beta chain sequences. V and J gene assignment, in a later analysis, came from comparing TCR nucleotide sequences with IMGT/GENE-DB human TR gene sequences. The TCRdist pipeline was used in a later analysis to assign CDR3 sequences and most-parsimonious VDJ recombination scenarios. A later analysis defined each TCR beta chain by its CDR3 amino acid sequence plus V-gene family, and excluded reads lacking a unique V-gene family. In a later analysis, nearly 600 highly shared, low-generation-probability nucleotide sequences were removed to address suspected cross-contamination and a sequencing artifact. In a later analysis, a clonal expansion index for each public chain was calculated from normalized within-repertoire ranks of inferred template counts. A later analysis computed generation probabilities with a VDJ recombination model fitted to out-of-frame rearrangements, and checked the results against IGoR. In a later analysis, TCR-TCR, TCR-HLA and TCR-CMV co-occurrence was scored with hypergeometric tests, and a repertoire-size bias correction was applied to TCR pairs. False discovery rates were estimated in a later analysis by permuting HLA or CMV assignments 20 times. In a later analysis, co-occurring TCRs were grouped using DBSCAN, and TCRdist sequence similarity was added for clustering within HLA-allele-positive subsets. For co-occurrence clustering, repertoires with fewer than 30,000 or more than 120,000 public chains were excluded, along with 5 or 6 repertoires with anomalous nucleotide sharing. TCRdb mirrors the immuneACCESS table, restricted to in-frame sequences. Some clones are absent from its copies; in checked studies, under half trace to an unresolved V gene, and the reason for the others is unknown. The V and J calls and clone size come from that table; D and trimming were worked out from the DNA. Counted in this sample were under 200,000 clones; around 85% of them appeared once. Jointly, the top ten make up 1.9% of the sample.

Sequencing used PBMCs. The receptor was derived from a human donor in good health. The sequence joins TRBV7-2 to TRBJ1-6, and the D gene may be TRBD1, 6 bases matching. The DNA reads TGTGCCAGCACCCCCGGGGGGCAGGGAAATTCACCCCTCCACTTT. This codes for CASTPGGQGNSPLHF. With the portions outside the CDR3 filled from the reference TRBV7-2 and TRBJ1-6 genes, the complete variable region becomes GAGVSQSPSNKVTEKGKDVELRCDPISGHTALYWYRQSLGQGLEFLIYFQGNSAPDKSGLPSDRFSAERTGGSVSTLTIQRTQQEDSAVYLCASTPGGQGNSPLHFGNGTRLTVT.